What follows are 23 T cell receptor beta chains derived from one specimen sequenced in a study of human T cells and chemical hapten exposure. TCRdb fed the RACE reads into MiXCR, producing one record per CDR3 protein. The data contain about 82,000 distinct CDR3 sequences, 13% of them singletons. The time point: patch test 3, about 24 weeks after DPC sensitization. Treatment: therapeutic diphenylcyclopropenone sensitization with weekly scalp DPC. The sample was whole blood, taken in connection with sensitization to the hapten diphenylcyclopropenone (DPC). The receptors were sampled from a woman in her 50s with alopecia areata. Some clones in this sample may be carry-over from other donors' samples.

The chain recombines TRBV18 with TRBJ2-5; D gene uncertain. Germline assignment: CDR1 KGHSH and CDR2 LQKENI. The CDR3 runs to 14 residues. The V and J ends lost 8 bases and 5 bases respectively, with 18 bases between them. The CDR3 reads CASAGRRNHETQYF. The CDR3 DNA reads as TGTGCCAGCGCCGGACGGAGAAATCATGAGACCCAGTACTTC.

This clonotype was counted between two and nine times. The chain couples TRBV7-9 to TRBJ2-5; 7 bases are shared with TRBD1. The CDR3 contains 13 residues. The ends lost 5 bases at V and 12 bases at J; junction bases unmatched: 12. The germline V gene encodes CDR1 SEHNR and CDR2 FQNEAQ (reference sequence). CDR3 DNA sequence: TGTGCCAGCAGCCCCGGGCAAGACAGGGATAAGTACTTC. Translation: CASSPGQDRDKYF.

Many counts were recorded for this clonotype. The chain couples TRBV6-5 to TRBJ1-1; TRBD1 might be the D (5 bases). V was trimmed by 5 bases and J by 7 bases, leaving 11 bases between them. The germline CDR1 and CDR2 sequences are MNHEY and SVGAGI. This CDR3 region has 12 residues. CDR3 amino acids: CASSPRGVEAFF. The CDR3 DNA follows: TGTGCCAGCAGTCCCCGGGGGGTTGAAGCTTTCTTT.

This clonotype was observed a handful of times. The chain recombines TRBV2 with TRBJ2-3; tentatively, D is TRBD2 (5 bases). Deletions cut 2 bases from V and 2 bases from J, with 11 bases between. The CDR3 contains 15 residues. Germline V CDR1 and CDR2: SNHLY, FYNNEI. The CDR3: CASSEREMITDTQYF. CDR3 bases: TGTGCCAGCAGTGAAAGGGAGATGATCACAGATACGCAGTATTTT. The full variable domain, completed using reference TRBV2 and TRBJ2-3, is EPEVTQTPSHQVTQMGQEVILRCVPISNHLYFYWYRQILGQKVEFLVSFYNNEISEKSEIFDDQFSVERPDGSNFTLKIRSTKLEDSAMYFCASSEREMITDTQYFGPGTRLTVL.

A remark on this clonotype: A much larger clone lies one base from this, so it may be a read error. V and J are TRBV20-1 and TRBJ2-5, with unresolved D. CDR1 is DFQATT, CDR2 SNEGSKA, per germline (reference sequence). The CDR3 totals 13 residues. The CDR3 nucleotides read TGCAGTGCCGAGAAGGACGCACAAGATACCCAGTACTTC. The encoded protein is CSAEKDAQDTQYF.

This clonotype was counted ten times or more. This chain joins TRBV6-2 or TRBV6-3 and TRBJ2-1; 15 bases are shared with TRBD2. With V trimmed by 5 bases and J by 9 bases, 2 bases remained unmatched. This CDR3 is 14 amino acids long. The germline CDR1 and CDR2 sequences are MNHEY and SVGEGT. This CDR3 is CASSGLAGGGEQFF. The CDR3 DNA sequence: TGTGCCAGCAGTGGACTAGCGGGAGGGGGTGAGCAGTTCTTC.

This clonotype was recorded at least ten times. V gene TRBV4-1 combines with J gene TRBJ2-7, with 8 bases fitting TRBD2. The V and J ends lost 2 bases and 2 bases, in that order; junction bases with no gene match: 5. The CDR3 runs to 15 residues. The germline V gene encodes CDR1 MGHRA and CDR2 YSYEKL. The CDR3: CASSQREGQAYEQYF. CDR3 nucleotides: TGCGCCAGCAGCCAACGGGAGGGCCAGGCCTACGAGCAGTACTTC.

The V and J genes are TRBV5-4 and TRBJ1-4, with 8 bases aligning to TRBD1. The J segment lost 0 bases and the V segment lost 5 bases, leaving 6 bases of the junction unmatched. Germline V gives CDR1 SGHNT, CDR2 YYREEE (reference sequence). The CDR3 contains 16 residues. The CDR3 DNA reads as TGTGCCAGCAGTCCTGGACAGGGATCAACTAATGAAAAACTGTTTTTT. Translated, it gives CASSPGQGSTNEKLFF.

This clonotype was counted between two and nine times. CDR3 amino acids: CASSLDPGFNYGYTF. CDR3 sequence (DNA): TGTGCCAGCAGCTTAGATCCAGGGTTCAACTATGGCTACACCTTC. The chain has TRBV11-2 and TRBJ1-2, with D possibly matching TRBD1 (5 bases). V was cut by 0 bases and J by 2 bases, with 10 bases left in between. CDR1 SGHAT and CDR2 FQNNGV come from the germline V gene. This CDR3 contains 15 residues.

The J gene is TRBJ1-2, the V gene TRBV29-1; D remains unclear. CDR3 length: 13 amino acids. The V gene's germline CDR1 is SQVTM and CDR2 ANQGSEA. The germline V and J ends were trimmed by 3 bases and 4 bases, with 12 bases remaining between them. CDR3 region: CSVERGPGYGYTF. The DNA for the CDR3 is TGCAGCGTTGAGCGGGGTCCGGGCTATGGCTACACCTTC. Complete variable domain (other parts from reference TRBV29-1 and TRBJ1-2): SAVISQKPSRDICQRGTSLTIQCQVDSQVTMMFWYRQQPGQSLTLIATANQGSEATYESGFVIDKFPISRPNLTFSTLTVSNMSPEDSSIYLCSVERGPGYGYTFGSGTRLTVV.

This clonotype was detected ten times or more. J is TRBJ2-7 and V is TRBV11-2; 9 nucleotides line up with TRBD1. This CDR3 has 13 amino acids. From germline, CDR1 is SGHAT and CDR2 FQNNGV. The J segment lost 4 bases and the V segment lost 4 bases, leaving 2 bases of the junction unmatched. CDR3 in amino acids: CASSSGQGYEQYF. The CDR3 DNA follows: TGTGCCAGCAGCTCAGGACAGGGGTACGAGCAGTACTTC.

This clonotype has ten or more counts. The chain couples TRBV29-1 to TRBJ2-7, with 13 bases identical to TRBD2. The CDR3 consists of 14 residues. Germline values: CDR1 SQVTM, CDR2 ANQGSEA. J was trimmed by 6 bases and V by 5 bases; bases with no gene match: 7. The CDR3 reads CSVLGLAGTIEQYF. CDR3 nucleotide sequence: TGCAGCGTTTTGGGACTAGCGGGAACAATCGAGCAGTACTTC.

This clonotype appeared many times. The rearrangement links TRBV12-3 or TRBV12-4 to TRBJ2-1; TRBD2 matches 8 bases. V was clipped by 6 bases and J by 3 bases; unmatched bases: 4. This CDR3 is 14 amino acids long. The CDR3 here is CASRLSGSYNEQFF. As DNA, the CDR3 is TGTGCCAGCAGGCTAAGCGGGAGCTACAATGAGCAGTTCTTC.

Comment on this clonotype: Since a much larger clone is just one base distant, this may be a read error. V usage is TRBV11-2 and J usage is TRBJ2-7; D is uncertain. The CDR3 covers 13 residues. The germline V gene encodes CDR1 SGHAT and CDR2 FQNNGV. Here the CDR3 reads CTSSLGRIHEQYF. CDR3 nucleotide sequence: TGTACCAGCAGCCTGGGTAGGATCCACGAGCAGTACTTC.

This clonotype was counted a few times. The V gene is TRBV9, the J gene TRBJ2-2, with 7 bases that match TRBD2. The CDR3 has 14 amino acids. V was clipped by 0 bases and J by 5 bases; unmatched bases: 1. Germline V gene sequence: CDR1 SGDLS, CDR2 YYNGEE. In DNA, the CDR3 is TGTGCCAGCAGCGTAGTAGCGGGTACCGGGGAGCTGTTTTTT. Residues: CASSVVAGTGELFF.

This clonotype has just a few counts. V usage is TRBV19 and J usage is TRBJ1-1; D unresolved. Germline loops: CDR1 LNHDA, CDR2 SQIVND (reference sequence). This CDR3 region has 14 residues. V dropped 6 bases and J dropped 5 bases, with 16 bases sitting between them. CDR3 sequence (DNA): TGTGCCAGTAGCACCCGGGATACGGGAACTGAAGCTTTCTTT. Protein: CASSTRDTGTEAFF.

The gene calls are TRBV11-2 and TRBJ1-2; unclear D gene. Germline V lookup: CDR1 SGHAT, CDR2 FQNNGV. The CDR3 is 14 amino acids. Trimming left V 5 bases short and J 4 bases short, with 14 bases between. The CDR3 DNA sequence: TGTGCCAGCAGCAGGGCCTTTTTGCGCTATGGCTACACCTTC. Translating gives CASSRAFLRYGYTF.

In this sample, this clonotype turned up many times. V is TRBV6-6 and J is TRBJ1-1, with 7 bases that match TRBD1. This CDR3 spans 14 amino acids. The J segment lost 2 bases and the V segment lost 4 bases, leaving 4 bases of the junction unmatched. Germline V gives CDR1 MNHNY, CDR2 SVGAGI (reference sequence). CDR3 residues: CASSFNRGNTEAFF. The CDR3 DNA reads TGTGCCAGCAGTTTTAACAGGGGAAACACTGAAGCTTTCTTT.

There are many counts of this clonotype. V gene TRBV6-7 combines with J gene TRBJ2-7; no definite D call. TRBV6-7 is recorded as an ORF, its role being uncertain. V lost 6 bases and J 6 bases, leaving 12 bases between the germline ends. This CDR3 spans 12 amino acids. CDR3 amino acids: CASRPPYPEQYF. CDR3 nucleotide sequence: TGTGCCAGCAGACCACCATATCCCGAGCAGTACTTC.

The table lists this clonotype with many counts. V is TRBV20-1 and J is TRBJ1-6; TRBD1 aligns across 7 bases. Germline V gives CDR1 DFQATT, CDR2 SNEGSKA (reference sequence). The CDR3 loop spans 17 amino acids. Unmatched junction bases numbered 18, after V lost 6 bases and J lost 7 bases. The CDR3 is CSAPGTASTNGNSPLHF. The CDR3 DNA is TGCAGTGCCCCCGGGACAGCTTCTACTAATGGCAATTCACCCCTCCACTTT.

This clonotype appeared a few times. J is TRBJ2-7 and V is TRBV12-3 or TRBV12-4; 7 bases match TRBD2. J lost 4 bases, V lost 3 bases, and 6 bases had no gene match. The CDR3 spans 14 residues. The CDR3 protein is CASSFGGSLYEQYF. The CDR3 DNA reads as TGTGCCAGCAGTTTTGGCGGGAGTCTGTACGAGCAGTACTTC.

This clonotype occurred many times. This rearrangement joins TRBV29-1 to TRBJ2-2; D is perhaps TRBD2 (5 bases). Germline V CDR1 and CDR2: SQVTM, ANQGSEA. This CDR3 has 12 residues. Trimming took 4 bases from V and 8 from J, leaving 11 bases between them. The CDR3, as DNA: TGCAGCGTTGTCCTAGCTGCTGGGGAGCTGTTTTTT. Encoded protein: CSVVLAAGELFF.

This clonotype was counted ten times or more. The CDR3 here is CAISESGGETQYF. The CDR3 DNA reads as TGTGCCATCAGTGAGTCGGGGGGAGAGACCCAGTACTTC. The rearrangement links TRBV10-3 to TRBJ2-5; TRBD2 might be the D (6 bases). There are 13 residues in the CDR3. Germline CDR1 reads ENHRY; CDR2 reads SYGVKD. Trimming shortened V by 0 bases and J by 4 bases, and 6 bases separated the two germline ends.